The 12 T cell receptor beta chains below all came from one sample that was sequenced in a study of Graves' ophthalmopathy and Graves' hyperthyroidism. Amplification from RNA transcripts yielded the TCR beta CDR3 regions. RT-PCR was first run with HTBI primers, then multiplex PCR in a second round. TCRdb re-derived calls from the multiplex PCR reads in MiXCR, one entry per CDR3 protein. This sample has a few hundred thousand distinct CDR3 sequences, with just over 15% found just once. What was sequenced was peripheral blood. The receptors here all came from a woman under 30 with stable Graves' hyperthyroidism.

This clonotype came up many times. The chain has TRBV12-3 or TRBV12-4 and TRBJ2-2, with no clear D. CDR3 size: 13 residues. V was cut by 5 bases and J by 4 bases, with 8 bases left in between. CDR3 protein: CASSKGITGELFF. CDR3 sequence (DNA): TGTGCCAGCAGTAAAGGGATCACCGGGGAGCTGTTTTTT.

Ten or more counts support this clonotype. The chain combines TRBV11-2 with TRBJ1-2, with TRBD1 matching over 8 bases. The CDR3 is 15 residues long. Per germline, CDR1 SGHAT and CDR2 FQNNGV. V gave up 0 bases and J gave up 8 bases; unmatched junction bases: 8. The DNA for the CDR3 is TGTGCCAGCAGCTTAGACAACAGGGGGAGTGGAGGCTACACCTTC. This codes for CASSLDNRGSGGYTF.

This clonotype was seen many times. The CDR3 reads CASTGKDYGYTF. For the CDR3, the DNA is TGTGCCAGCACAGGGAAGGACTATGGCTACACCTTC. The V and J genes are TRBV2 and TRBJ1-2; a possible D gene is TRBD1 (5 bases). CDR3 length: 12 amino acids. Trimming removed 7 bases from V and 3 bases from J, with 9 bases in between. In germline, CDR1 is SNHLY, CDR2 FYNNEI.

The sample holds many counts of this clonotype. The CDR3 DNA follows: TGTGCCAGTAGTATCTTACTAGGCCCCGGGGAGCTGTTTTTT. Translating gives CASSILLGPGELFF. The V and J genes are TRBV19 and TRBJ2-2; D might be TRBD2 (5 bases). The germline CDR1 and CDR2 sequences are LNHDA and SQIVND (reference sequence). The CDR3 is made up of 14 amino acids. V shed 3 bases and J shed 6 bases, with 11 bases lying between them.

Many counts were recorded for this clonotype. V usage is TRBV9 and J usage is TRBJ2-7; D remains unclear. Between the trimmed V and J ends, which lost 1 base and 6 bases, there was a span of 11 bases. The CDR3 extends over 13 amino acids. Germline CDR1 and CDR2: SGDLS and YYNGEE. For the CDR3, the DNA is TGTGCCAGCAGCGTACTAGGAGTCGGCGAGCAGTACTTC. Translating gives CASSVLGVGEQYF.

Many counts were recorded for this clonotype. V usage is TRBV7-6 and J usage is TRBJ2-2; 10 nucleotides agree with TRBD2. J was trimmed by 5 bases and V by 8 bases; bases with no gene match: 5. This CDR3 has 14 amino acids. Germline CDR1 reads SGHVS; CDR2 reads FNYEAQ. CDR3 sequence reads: CASGAGGWTGELFF. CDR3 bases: TGTGCCAGCGGAGCGGGGGGGTGGACCGGGGAGCTGTTTTTT.

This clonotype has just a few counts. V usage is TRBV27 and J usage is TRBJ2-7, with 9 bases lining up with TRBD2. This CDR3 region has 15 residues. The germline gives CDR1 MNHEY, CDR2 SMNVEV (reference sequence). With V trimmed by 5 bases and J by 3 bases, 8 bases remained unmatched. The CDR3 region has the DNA TGTGCCAGCAGTCTCAAGAGCGGGGGGATCTACGAGCAGTACTTC. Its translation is CASSLKSGGIYEQYF.

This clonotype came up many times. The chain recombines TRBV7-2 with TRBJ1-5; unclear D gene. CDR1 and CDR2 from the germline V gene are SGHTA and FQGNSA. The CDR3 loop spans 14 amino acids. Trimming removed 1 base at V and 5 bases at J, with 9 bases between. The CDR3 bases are TGTGCCAGCAGCTTAGTAACCACAGATCAGCCCCAGCATTTT. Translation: CASSLVTTDQPQHF.

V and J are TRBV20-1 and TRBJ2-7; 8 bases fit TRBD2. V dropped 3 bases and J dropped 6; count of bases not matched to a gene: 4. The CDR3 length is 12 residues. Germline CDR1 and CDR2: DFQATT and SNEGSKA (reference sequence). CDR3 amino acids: CSASGRALEQYF. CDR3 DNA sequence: TGCAGTGCTAGCGGGAGGGCCCTCGAGCAGTACTTC.

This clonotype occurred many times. The CDR3 protein is CASSIRTDQYEQYF. Here the CDR3 DNA reads TGTGCCAGCAGTATTAGGACAGACCAATACGAGCAGTACTTC. The V call is TRBV6-6, the J call TRBJ2-7, with D possibly being TRBD1 (6 bases). Germline assignment: CDR1 MNHNY and CDR2 SVGAGI (reference sequence). CDR3 size: 14 residues. Trimming stripped 5 bases from V and 4 bases from J, with 15 bases between.

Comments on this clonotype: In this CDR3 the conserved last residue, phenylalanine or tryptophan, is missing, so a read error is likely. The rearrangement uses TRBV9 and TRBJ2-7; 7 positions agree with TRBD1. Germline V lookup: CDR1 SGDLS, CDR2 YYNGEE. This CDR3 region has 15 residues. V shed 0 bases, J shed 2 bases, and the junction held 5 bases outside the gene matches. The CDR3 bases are TGTGCCAGCAGCGTAGCCGGGACAGAGACCTACGAGCAGTACCTC. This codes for CASSVAGTETYEQYL.

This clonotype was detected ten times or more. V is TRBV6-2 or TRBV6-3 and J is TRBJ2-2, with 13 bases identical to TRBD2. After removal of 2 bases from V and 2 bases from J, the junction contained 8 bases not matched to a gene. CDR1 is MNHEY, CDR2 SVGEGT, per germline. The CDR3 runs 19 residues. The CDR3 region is CASSYPRRLAGGNTGELFF. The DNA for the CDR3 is TGTGCCAGCAGTTACCCGAGACGACTAGCGGGGGGCAACACCGGGGAGCTGTTTTTT.